This T cell receptor (beta chain) was profiled in a study of identical twins. This CDR3 is built from 13 residues. V lost 11 bases to trimming and J lost 2 bases; unmatched junction nucleotides: 4. Germline CDR1 reads LGHDT; CDR2 reads YNNKEL (reference sequence). TCRdb called the 5' RACE reads again in MiXCR, with one record for every CDR3 protein. The sample consists of 500,000 or so distinct CDR3 sequences, about 13% of them appearing once. The same specimen was also included in a second study, on yellow fever vaccine responses in identical twins.

The sample was CD4+ T cells sorted from blood. The V and J genes are TRBV3-1 and TRBJ2-2, with TRBD1 identical over 8 bases. The sequence was collected from a woman aged 18 to 35 in good health. CDR3: CAAGGVNTGELFF. CDR3 nucleotides: TGTGCCGCAGGGGGCGTTAACACCGGGGAGCTGTTTTTT. Full variable domain (remainder filled in from reference TRBV3-1 and TRBJ2-2): DTAVSQTPKYLVTQMGNDKSIKCEQNLGHDTMYWYKQDSKKFLKIMFSYNNKELIINETVPNRFSPKSPDKAHLNLHINSLELGDSAVYFCAAGGVNTGELFFGEGSRLTVL.